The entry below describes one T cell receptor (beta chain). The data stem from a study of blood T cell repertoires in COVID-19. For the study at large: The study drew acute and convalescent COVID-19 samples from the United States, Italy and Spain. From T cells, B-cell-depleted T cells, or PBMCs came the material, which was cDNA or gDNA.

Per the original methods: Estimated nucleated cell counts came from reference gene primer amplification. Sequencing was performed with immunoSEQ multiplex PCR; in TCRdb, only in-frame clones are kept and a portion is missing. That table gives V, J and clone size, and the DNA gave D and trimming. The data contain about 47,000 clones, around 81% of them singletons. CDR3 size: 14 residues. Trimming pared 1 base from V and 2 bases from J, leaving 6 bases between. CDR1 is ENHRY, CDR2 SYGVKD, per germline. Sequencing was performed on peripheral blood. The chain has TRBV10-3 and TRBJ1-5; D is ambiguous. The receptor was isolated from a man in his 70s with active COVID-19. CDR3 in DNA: TGTGCCATCAGTGAGTTCGGGGGCAATCAGCCCCAGCATTTT. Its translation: CAISEFGGNQPQHF.